These 26 T cell receptor beta chains originate from one sample sequenced in a study of blood T cell repertoires in COVID-19. Profiling relied on immunoSEQ multiplex PCR, and the TCRdb table lists in-frame clones only, not all of them. Of 150,000 or so clones in the sample, 70% to 90% are singletons; the top ten hold about 1.5%. The sample taken for sequencing was peripheral blood. The receptor source for this set is a woman aged 60 to 75 with acute or convalescent COVID-19.

The V call is TRBV30, the J call TRBJ1-3; weak D call: TRBD1 (6 bases). Germline-derived CDR1 and CDR2 are GTSNPN and SVGIG (reference sequence). The ends were cut back, 2 bases at V and 3 bases at J, with 11 bases in the middle. CDR3 length equals 14 residues. In DNA, the CDR3 is TGTGCCTGGAGTTGGGGGCGCCTTGGAAACACCATATATTTT. It translates to CAWSWGRLGNTIYF.

The chain couples TRBV19 to TRBJ1-6; D is possibly TRBD1 (6 bases). From germline, CDR1 is LNHDA and CDR2 SQIVND (reference sequence). The CDR3 contains 14 residues. V dropped 3 bases and J dropped 5 bases, with 8 bases sitting between them. The CDR3 DNA reads as TGTGCCAGTAGTATTTCAGGGGATAATTCACCCCTCCACTTT. Amino acids: CASSISGDNSPLHF.

V usage is TRBV7-8 and J usage is TRBJ1-2; TRBD1 is a possible D gene (5 bases). V gave up 4 bases and J gave up 1 base, with 10 bases separating them. This CDR3 has 14 residues. Germline CDR1 is SGHVS and CDR2 is FQNEAQ. CDR3 in amino acids: CASSSGQGNYGYTF. The DNA of the CDR3 is TGTGCCAGCAGCTCCGGGCAGGGTAACTATGGCTACACCTTC. Full variable domain (remainder filled in from reference TRBV7-8 and TRBJ1-2): GAGVSQSPRYKVAKRGQDVALRCDPISGHVSLFWYQQALGQGPEFLTYFQNEAQLDKSGLPSDRFFAERPEGSVSTLKIQRTQQEDSAVYLCASSSGQGNYGYTFGSGTRLTVV.

The chain combines TRBV7-8 with TRBJ1-4; 9 nucleotides align to TRBD1. The CDR3 has 17 residues. CDR1 SGHVS and CDR2 FQNEAQ come from the germline V gene. V lost 3 bases, J lost 3 bases, and 8 bases stayed unmatched. CDR3 amino acids: CASSLSTGGASNEKLFF. In DNA form, the CDR3 reads TGTGCCAGCAGCTTGTCAACAGGGGGCGCATCTAATGAAAAACTGTTTTTT.

The rearrangement uses TRBV19 and TRBJ1-5; D is ambiguous. V lost 4 bases, J lost 8 bases, and 18 bases lay in between. The CDR3 length is 15 residues. The V gene's germline CDR1 is LNHDA and CDR2 SQIVND (reference sequence). The CDR3 spells CASSTGPPRVEPQHF. CDR3 nucleotides: TGTGCCAGTAGTACTGGACCGCCGAGGGTAGAGCCCCAGCATTTT.

This clone was observed a single time. The V and J genes are TRBV6-5 and TRBJ2-1, with 9 bases identical to TRBD1. V shed 6 bases, J shed 7 bases, and the junction held 10 bases outside the gene matches. Looked up from germline, CDR1 is MNHEY and CDR2 is SVGAGI. The CDR3 is made up of 15 amino acids. The CDR3 protein is CASSRTGVKENEQFF. CDR3 nucleotides: TGTGCCAGCAGCCGGACAGGGGTCAAGGAAAATGAGCAGTTCTTC.

V is TRBV28 and J is TRBJ1-2; 10 positions match TRBD1. Germline CDR1 and CDR2: MDHEN and SYDVKM. V lost 8 bases, J lost 7 bases, and 7 bases stayed unmatched. There are 13 residues in the CDR3. CDR3 residues: CASLDRGLFGYTF. The CDR3 region has the DNA TGTGCCAGCCTCGACAGGGGGCTTTTTGGCTACACCTTC.

The count of this clone is one. The chain carries TRBV30 and TRBJ1-5, with D perhaps TRBD1 (5 bases). In germline, CDR1 is GTSNPN, CDR2 SVGIG (reference sequence). V was trimmed by 1 base and J by 1 base, leaving 14 bases between them. The CDR3 totals 16 residues. CDR3 region: CAWSELPGMSNQPQHF. CDR3 DNA sequence: TGTGCCTGGAGTGAGCTACCAGGGATGAGCAATCAGCCCCAGCATTTT.

V usage is TRBV18 and J usage is TRBJ2-1; possibly TRBD1 for D (6 bases). The CDR3 extends over 16 amino acids. Germline CDR1 reads KGHSH; CDR2 reads LQKENI. Trimming left V 2 bases short and J 5 bases short, with 16 bases between. In DNA, the CDR3 is TGTGCCAGCTCACCATTTTCAGGGGAAACAGACAATGAGCAGTTCTTC. It is translated as CASSPFSGETDNEQFF.

This chain connects TRBV6-5 to TRBJ1-3; no clear D. Germline V lookup: CDR1 MNHEY, CDR2 SVGAGI. The CDR3 is 12 amino acids. Deletions cut 7 bases from V and 4 bases from J, with 8 bases between. The chain's CDR3 is CASIPSGNTIYF. In DNA form, the CDR3 reads TGTGCCAGCATCCCTTCCGGAAACACCATATATTTT.

The rearrangement joins TRBV6-6 to TRBJ2-2, with 15 bases aligning to TRBD2. After removal of 5 bases from V and 6 bases from J, the junction contained 7 bases not matched to a gene. This CDR3 is built from 17 residues. The germline CDR1 and CDR2 sequences are MNHNY and SVGAGI (reference sequence). CDR3 residues: CASSRGLAGGLSGELFF. CDR3 DNA: TGTGCCAGCAGTCGCGGACTAGCGGGGGGGTTGTCCGGGGAGCTGTTTTTT.

The chain recombines TRBV6-2 or TRBV6-3 with TRBJ2-2; perhaps TRBD1 as D (5 bases). The CDR3 extends over 16 amino acids. Per germline, CDR1 MNHEY and CDR2 SVGEGT. V lost 4 bases, J lost 1 base, and 13 bases lay in between. The chain's CDR3 is CASSLYRQLNTGELFF. The CDR3 nucleotides are TGTGCCAGCAGTTTGTACAGACAGCTGAACACCGGGGAGCTGTTTTTT.

The chain joins TRBV2 to TRBJ2-3, with D perhaps matching TRBD1 (6 bases). The CDR3 runs to 13 residues. Germline CDR1 is SNHLY and CDR2 is FYNNEI. Trimming took off 8 bases at V and 1 base at J, with 10 bases between the two ends. The CDR3 nucleotides read TGTGCCAGCCTGGGACACCGCACAGATACGCAGTATTTT. Translation: CASLGHRTDTQYF.

This clone was found once. The chain combines TRBV4-2 with TRBJ1-2, with TRBD1 matching 8 bases. CDR3 length equals 19 residues. V lost 4 bases, J lost 0 bases, and 16 bases stayed unmatched. In germline, CDR1 is LGHNA, CDR2 YNFKEQ. The CDR3 DNA reads as TGTGCCAGCAGCCTGGACCCCGGGCGGACAGGGAAACCTAACTATGGCTACACCTTC. Residues: CASSLDPGRTGKPNYGYTF.

The rearrangement links TRBV7-9 to TRBJ1-2, with D perhaps matching TRBD1 (6 bases). Trimming cost V 5 bases and J 2 bases, with 15 bases left between them. CDR3 size: 15 residues. Germline lookup yields CDR1 SEHNR and CDR2 FQNEAQ (reference sequence). The CDR3: CASSPTPDRNYGYTF. For the CDR3, the DNA is TGTGCCAGCAGCCCGACACCCGACAGGAACTATGGCTACACCTTC.

The chain links TRBV7-3 to TRBJ2-1; D not certain. Germline V gene lookup returns CDR1 SGHTA and CDR2 FQGTGA. With 2 bases removed from V and 5 bases from J, the gap between germline ends came to 13 bases. The CDR3 has 15 amino acids. The CDR3 coding sequence is TGTGCCAGCAGCTTAGGCCCCAATCCCGACAATGAGCAGTTCTTC. This translates into CASSLGPNPDNEQFF. The full variable domain, rest sourced from reference TRBV7-3 and TRBJ2-1, is GAGVSQTPSNKVTEKGKYVELRCDPISGHTALYWYRQSLGQGPEFLIYFQGTGAADDSGLPNDRFFAVRPEGSVSTLKIQRTERGDSAVYLCASSLGPNPDNEQFFGPGTRLTVL.

The chain carries TRBV10-3 and TRBJ1-1; 9 nucleotides align to TRBD1. Germline CDR1 reads ENHRY; CDR2 reads SYGVKD. J was trimmed by 5 bases and V by 6 bases; bases with no gene match: 10. This CDR3 is built from 15 residues. CDR3 protein: CAIRTPGQGYTEAFF. The CDR3 nucleotides read TGTGCCATCAGGACTCCGGGACAGGGATATACTGAAGCTTTCTTT.

The chain joins TRBV7-2 to TRBJ1-4; D is possibly TRBD1 (5 bases). The CDR3 is 15 residues long. The V and J ends lost 5 bases and 10 bases respectively, with 20 bases between them. The germline CDR1 and CDR2 sequences are SGHTA and FQGNSA. As DNA, the CDR3 is TGTGCCAGCAGCCCCCTAACAGGCTCTATCGGAAAACTGTTTTTT. It codes for CASSPLTGSIGKLFF. Looking up the rest from reference TRBV7-2 and TRBJ1-4 gives the full variable domain: GAGVSQSPSNKVTEKGKDVELRCDPISGHTALYWYRQSLGQGLEFLIYFQGNSAPDKSGLPSDRFSAERTGGSVSTLTIQRTQQEDSAVYLCASSPLTGSIGKLFFGSGTQLSVL.

The V gene is TRBV2, the J gene TRBJ1-1; D gene uncertain. Germline values: CDR1 SNHLY, CDR2 FYNNEI. The CDR3 runs to 13 residues. The germline V and J ends were trimmed by 8 bases and 1 base, with 11 bases remaining between them. CDR3 bases: TGTGCCAGCGGTTATACAGAGAACACTGAAGCTTTCTTT. Translating gives CASGYTENTEAFF.

The chain employs TRBV5-1 and TRBJ2-7; D not resolved. Per the germline V gene, CDR1 is SGHRS and CDR2 is YFSETQ. This CDR3 contains 14 residues. The ends were cut back, 0 bases at V and 4 bases at J, with 11 bases in the middle. CDR3 region: CASSLDYELYEQYF. Here the CDR3 DNA reads TGCGCCAGCAGCTTGGACTACGAACTGTACGAGCAGTACTTC.

The table lists this clone with a count of one. V is TRBV6-6 and J is TRBJ1-1; a weak D match, TRBD1 (5 bases). The length of the CDR3 is 14 residues. V was clipped by 4 bases and J by 0 bases, with 9 bases between them. Looked up from germline, CDR1 is MNHNY and CDR2 is SVGAGI (reference sequence). CDR3 region: CASSSRGLNTEAFF. As DNA, the CDR3 is TGTGCCAGCAGTTCGCGGGGCCTGAACACTGAAGCTTTCTTT.

CDR3 bases: TGTGCCAGCAGTTATAGGTTGGAGGAATCAGGAACTCGCAATCAGCCCCAGCATTTT. Amino acid sequence: CASSYRLEESGTRNQPQHF. This chain connects TRBV6-2 or TRBV6-3 to TRBJ1-5; D is ambiguous. V was shortened by 3 bases and J by 2 bases, with 23 bases between the two germline ends. Germline V lookup: CDR1 MNHEY, CDR2 SVGEGT. This CDR3 is built from 19 residues.

J is TRBJ2-7 and V is TRBV4-3, with a possible D match to TRBD1 (5 bases). The germline V gene encodes CDR1 LGHNA and CDR2 YSLEER. The CDR3 spans 15 residues. Trimming took off 0 bases at V and 6 bases at J, with 15 bases between the two ends. The CDR3 region has the DNA TGCGCCAGCAGCCAAGATCTTGGGGCTAGTGGCGAGCAGTACTTC. As protein: CASSQDLGASGEQYF.

The chain links TRBV3-1 (or the pseudogene TRBV3-2) to TRBJ1-3, with D unclear. CDR1 LGHDT and CDR2 YNNKEL come from the germline V gene (reference sequence). The CDR3 is 12 residues long. Trimming removed 0 bases at V and 7 bases at J, with 4 bases between. The CDR3 nucleotides are TGTGCCAGCAGCCAAGATCGGAACACCATATATTTT. Residues: CASSQDRNTIYF.

The chain carries TRBV7-6 and TRBJ2-7; TRBD1 is a possible D gene (7 bases). With 5 bases removed from V and 6 bases from J, the gap between germline ends came to 17 bases. From germline, CDR1 is SGHVS and CDR2 FNYEAQ. The CDR3 length is 14 residues. The CDR3 region is CASSLGGRGAEQYF. The CDR3, as DNA: TGTGCCAGCAGCCTAGGAGGCAGGGGGGCCGAGCAGTACTTC.

The V and J genes are TRBV6-2 or TRBV6-3 and TRBJ1-2, with TRBD1 identical over 8 bases. V gave up 0 bases and J gave up 4 bases; unmatched junction bases: 4. Germline V gene lookup returns CDR1 MNHEY and CDR2 SVGEGT. The CDR3 loop spans 15 amino acids. The CDR3 sequence: CASSYSAGGTYGYTF. DNA for the CDR3: TGTGCCAGCAGTTACTCGGCAGGGGGCACCTATGGCTACACCTTC.